These T cell receptor beta chains were read from a single sample in a study of T cell responses to AZD1222 COVID-19 vaccine. Profiling relied on immunoSEQ multiplex PCR, and the TCRdb table lists in-frame clones only, not all of them. The sample has approximately 200,000 clones, around 87% seen once. Sequenced here: peripheral blood, sampled on day 0 of MenACWY control vaccination. These receptors were collected from an adult in good health. The CDR3 runs from the conserved cysteine through the conserved F or W.

v_gene	j_gene	CDR3aa
TRBV2	TRBJ1-3	CASTGSGNTIYF
TRBV5-6	TRBJ2-7	CASSLVAGVYEQYF
TRBV12-3/TRBV12-4	TRBJ2-1	CASRKSGENEQFF
TRBV7-9	TRBJ2-5	CASSLGLTETQYF
TRBV7-8	TRBJ2-7	CASSLAGGGYEQYF
TRBV19	TRBJ1-5	CASREQGLSNQPQHF
TRBV7-8	TRBJ1-2	CASSPTPGGDGYTF
TRBV6-6	TRBJ1-6	CASSYLGVYNSPLHF
TRBV7-9	TRBJ2-1	CASSLDAPYNEQFF
TRBV19	TRBJ1-2	CASSSLGQGLGYGYTF
TRBV4-1	TRBJ2-7	CASSQNSGRAYEQYF
TRBV19	TRBJ1-1	CASSIILRGPEAFF
TRBV28	TRBJ1-5	CASRNGRNNQPQHF
TRBV15	TRBJ2-3	CATSRGRDLSTDTQYF
TRBV15	TRBJ2-7	CATSRDVRDTSYEQYF
TRBV7-3	TRBJ1-1	CASSLAGYTEAFF
TRBV7-8	TRBJ1-5	CASSLASTGGNQPQHF
TRBV7-2	TRBJ2-7	CASSLDRNEQYF
TRBV10-3	TRBJ2-5	CAVRRGSLQETQYF
TRBV21-1	TRBJ2-7	CANKDRARYEQYF
TRBV7-3	TRBJ2-5	CASSIDPVETQYF
TRBV5-6	TRBJ2-1	CASSSGLVPGNEQFF
TRBV19	TRBJ1-4	CASTRQGTNEKLFF
TRBV28	TRBJ1-4	CASTVPGDEKLFF
TRBV5-4	TRBJ2-3	CASSLRVAGGRDTQYF
TRBV6-5	TRBJ1-1	CASSFRVGGAFF
TRBV28	TRBJ1-2	CASSLPDLLDYGYTF
TRBV3-1/TRBV3-2	TRBJ1-6	CASSQDPRRPPSSPLHF
TRBV24-1	TRBJ1-1	CATSSGEVNTEAFF
TRBV19	TRBJ1-4	CASRHPGSGNEKLFF
TRBV19	TRBJ2-1	CASSSASGGSNEQFF
TRBV10-3	TRBJ2-7	CAISESLSPYEQYF
TRBV27	TRBJ2-7	CASSLSPVQGAYEQYF
TRBV6-5	TRBJ1-5	CASLGSGNRQPQHF
TRBV12-3/TRBV12-4	TRBJ2-1	CASSFNNEQFF
TRBV5-8	TRBJ2-5	CASSLLTGTGGTQYF
TRBV19	TRBJ1-6	CASKNSYNSPLHF
TRBV5-1	TRBJ1-2	CASSLAGSPLGAYTF
TRBV19	TRBJ2-2	CASHPWTTGSTGELFF
TRBV19	TRBJ1-5	CASSIEADQPQHF
TRBV7-9	TRBJ2-7	CASSLAGVFAGPHEQYF
TRBV9	TRBJ1-6	CASSPNPKANSPLHF
TRBV9	TRBJ2-5	CASSPPGQETQYF
TRBV3-1/TRBV3-2	TRBJ2-7	CASSPDSGYEQYF
TRBV23-1	TRBJ1-6	CASSQSRGESSYNSPLHF